A selection of T cell receptor beta chains follows, all from one sample in a study of cytomegalovirus exposure and HLA in healthy donors. Sequenced by immunoSEQ multiplex PCR; TCRdb stores in-frame clones only, minus some. The sample has 150,000 to 200,000 clones, 70% seen once; the top ten hold 4% to 5%. Sequencing input: PBMCs. The receptors were gathered from a man between 18 and 29 years old in good health and CMV-seropositive. CDR3s leave out the opening cysteine and the closing phenylalanine or tryptophan.

>TRBV7-2|TRBJ2-5
ASSRTRAEETQY
>TRBV10-3|TRBJ1-1
ATRPRGNTEAF
>TRBV7-3|TRBJ1-2
ASSQGPSGGYT
>TRBV6-5|TRBJ1-4
ASSSRQGAHEKLF
>TRBV29-1|TRBJ2-5
SVRTESKETQY
>TRBV30|TRBJ1-2
AWSAGGYGYT
>TRBV11-3|TRBJ2-3
ASSLAGGWDTQY
>TRBV19|TRBJ2-5
ASRKGQGIETQY
>TRBV9|TRBJ2-2
ASSVAGLAGGRGTGELF
>TRBV9|TRBJ2-2
ASSVAPTGGTGELF
>TRBV6-7|TRBJ2-3
ASSYGGREPRRTDTQY
>TRBV28|TRBJ1-1
ASSLSLEVGQGTEAF
>TRBV5-1|TRBJ1-1
ASSVYRGDTEAF
>TRBV5-6|TRBJ2-3
ASSHRGVMGDTQY
>TRBV29-1|TRBJ2-1
SVGGGGLAGAPAANEQF
>TRBV11-3|TRBJ1-6
ASSFEGTPYNSPLH
>TRBV19|TRBJ1-6
ASSSQKDNSPLH